The present entry profiles one T cell receptor (beta chain) with its context. The antigen remains undetermined. The authors built TCR beta libraries using iRepertoire HTBI primers and Arm-PCR of CDR3 regions. TCRdb re-analysed the multiplex PCR reads in MiXCR, keeping a single row per CDR3 protein. Here the sample spans some 340,000 distinct CDR3 sequences, roughly 23% being singletons. V was pared by 0 bases and J by 6 bases, with 26 bases between. The CDR3 is 19 amino acids. In germline, CDR1 is MNHEY, CDR2 SVGAGI. The record originates from a study of regulatory T cells in long-lasting Graves disease. Whole-study findings and limits: The persistent group shared 2,500 or so public clonotypes, more than the 850 to 1,000 shared by new patients. The TCR repertoire of persistent Graves' patients was less diverse than that of newly diagnosed ones.

Specified time point: persistent/refractory GD, antithyroid drugs over 5 years with positive TRAb. RNA from PBMCs was the source of the TCR library. The rearrangement uses TRBV6-5 and TRBJ1-1, with D perhaps TRBD1 (6 bases). This receptor was identified in a woman between 40 and 50 years old with Graves disease. The sequencing here drew on peripheral blood mononuclear cells (PBMCs), taken when the disease was refractory, from a patient treated with antithyroid drugs. CDR3 nucleotides: TGTGCCAGCAGTTACTCGATACCGGTACCAGGGGACCCCCAGGCTGAAGCTTTCTTT. It encodes CASSYSIPVPGDPQAEAFF.